The 30 T cell receptor beta chains presented below share a single source sample, sequenced in a study of blood T cell repertoires in COVID-19. Profiling relied on immunoSEQ multiplex PCR, and the TCRdb table lists in-frame clones only, not all of them. The profile shows 200,000 to 250,000 clones, 83% of them singletons. Sequencing used peripheral blood. All receptors derive from a woman aged 30 to 39 with COVID-19, enrolled during active disease.

The chain couples TRBV6-2 or TRBV6-3 to TRBJ1-2; D is possibly TRBD1 (5 bases). Looked up from germline, CDR1 is MNHEY and CDR2 is SVGEGT. This CDR3 has 13 amino acids. V was shortened by 6 bases and J by 4 bases, with 12 bases between the two germline ends. The CDR3 region is CASSIDSLYGYTF. The CDR3 nucleotides read TGTGCCAGCAGCATCGACAGCCTCTATGGCTACACCTTC.

This chain links TRBV5-4 with TRBJ1-1, with D perhaps matching TRBD1 (5 bases). V was shortened by 0 bases and J by 1 base, with 13 bases between the two germline ends. There are 16 residues in the CDR3. CDR1 is SGHNT, CDR2 YYREEE, per germline (reference sequence). This chain's CDR3 is CASSLVQGLGNTEAFF. The DNA of the CDR3 is TGTGCCAGCAGCTTGGTTCAGGGTTTAGGGAACACTGAAGCTTTCTTT.

The V call is TRBV6-6, the J call TRBJ1-2; D call uncertain. Germline CDR1 is MNHNY and CDR2 is SVGAGI (reference sequence). The CDR3 contains 11 residues. The V end lost 4 bases, the J end lost 3 bases, and 3 bases lay between the germline ends. The CDR3 is CASSFDYGYTF. The CDR3 nucleotides read TGTGCCAGCAGTTTCGACTATGGCTACACCTTC.

This chain joins TRBV6-2 or TRBV6-3 and TRBJ2-5; no firm D call. The CDR3 covers 13 residues. V lost 2 bases and J 7 bases, leaving 11 bases between the germline ends. Germline V gives CDR1 MNHEY, CDR2 SVGEGT. The CDR3, as DNA: TGTGCCAGCAGTTACCGTGATCTAGGGACCCAGTACTTC. Encoded protein: CASSYRDLGTQYF.

J is TRBJ2-7 and V is TRBV28, with D unclear. The germline V gene has CDR1 MDHEN and CDR2 SYDVKM. CDR3 length: 10 amino acids. V lost 8 bases and J lost 3, with 5 bases in between. The DNA for the CDR3 is TGTGCCAGCGGCCGCTACGAGCAGTACTTC. Its protein is CASGRYEQYF.

This clone has just a few counts. This chain joins TRBV28 and TRBJ1-1; tentatively, D is TRBD1 (6 bases). This CDR3 region has 15 residues. CDR1 is MDHEN, CDR2 SYDVKM, per germline. The germline V and J ends were trimmed by 2 bases and 5 bases, with 15 bases remaining between them. In DNA, the CDR3 is TGTGCCAGCAGTTTACCCCGAGGGGGACGGACTGAAGCTTTCTTT. As protein: CASSLPRGGRTEAFF.

This clone came up a few times. The rearrangement joins TRBV9 to TRBJ1-4; D gene ambiguous. The CDR3 consists of 16 residues. The germline gives CDR1 SGDLS, CDR2 YYNGEE. With 4 bases removed from V and 1 base from J, the gap between germline ends came to 14 bases. DNA for the CDR3: TGTGCCAGCAGCCCCCAGCCGGGAAGAACTAATGAAAAACTGTTTTTT. Protein sequence: CASSPQPGRTNEKLFF.

The CDR3 reads CASSQEGSSGNTIYF. CDR3 in DNA: TGTGCCAGCAGCCAAGAGGGGAGCTCTGGAAACACCATATATTTT. The V call is TRBV3-1 (or the pseudogene TRBV3-2), the J call TRBJ1-3; D is unclear. The germline CDR1 and CDR2 sequences are LGHDT and YNNKEL (reference sequence). The CDR3 covers 15 residues. V was shortened by 0 bases and J by 0 bases, with 6 bases between the two germline ends.

The chain is built from TRBV28 and TRBJ2-7; D remains ambiguous. With 5 bases removed from V and 7 bases from J, the gap between germline ends came to 24 bases. The CDR3 is 16 residues long. In germline, CDR1 is MDHEN, CDR2 SYDVKM. This CDR3 is CASSPPRRLTHPEQYF. DNA of the CDR3: TGTGCCAGCAGTCCACCTCGCAGGTTAACCCATCCTGAGCAGTACTTC. The full variable domain, rest sourced from reference TRBV28 and TRBJ2-7, is DVKVTQSSRYLVKRTGEKVFLECVQDMDHENMFWYRQDPGLGLRLIYFSYDVKMKEKGDIPEGYSVSREKKERFSLILESASTNQTSMYLCASSPPRRLTHPEQYFGPGTRLTVT.

V usage is TRBV4-2 and J usage is TRBJ2-3; 12 bases agree with TRBD2. This CDR3 has 18 amino acids. Germline CDR1 reads LGHNA; CDR2 reads YNFKEQ. The J segment lost 1 base and the V segment lost 5 bases, leaving 10 bases of the junction unmatched. CDR3 DNA sequence: TGTGCCAGCAGCTCTCGACTAGCGGGAGAAGATGGCACAGATACGCAGTATTTT. It yields the protein CASSSRLAGEDGTDTQYF.

This clone was found once. The chain couples TRBV7-3 to TRBJ1-2, with D tentatively TRBD1 (6 bases). The CDR3 loop spans 13 amino acids. Germline CDR1 reads SGHTA; CDR2 reads FQGTGA. Trimming stripped 3 bases from V and 2 bases from J, with 7 bases between. The CDR3 DNA follows: TGTGCCAGCAGCTTCACAGGGAACTATGGCTACACCTTC. Amino acid sequence: CASSFTGNYGYTF.

J is TRBJ2-2 and V is TRBV27; TRBD1 might be the D (5 bases). The germline V gene encodes CDR1 MNHEY and CDR2 SMNVEV (reference sequence). This CDR3 has 16 amino acids. The germline V and J ends were trimmed by 6 bases and 5 bases, with 19 bases remaining between them. CDR3 in amino acids: CASSHPWVAGTGELFF. CDR3 DNA: TGTGCCAGCAGCCACCCCTGGGTTGCAGGGACCGGGGAGCTGTTTTTT.

The chain carries TRBV5-1 and TRBJ1-3; TRBD1 matches at 7 bases. The CDR3 has 13 residues. The ends lost 9 bases at V and 2 bases at J; junction bases unmatched: 5. The germline CDR1 and CDR2 sequences are SGHRS and YFSETQ. The CDR3 DNA reads TGCGCCACCAAGGGGGCTGCTGGAAACACCATATATTTT. The encoded protein is CATKGAAGNTIYF.

This clone has only one observation. The chain links TRBV15 to TRBJ1-3; TRBD1 is a possible D gene (6 bases). This CDR3 contains 15 residues. Germline lookup yields CDR1 LNHNV and CDR2 YYDKDF (reference sequence). V was shortened by 0 bases and J by 2 bases, with 8 bases between the two germline ends. As DNA, the CDR3 is TGTGCCACCAGCAGAGATCCAGGGGCTGGAAACACCATATATTTT. It translates to CATSRDPGAGNTIYF.

The V and J genes are TRBV19 and TRBJ2-1; D is perhaps TRBD2 (6 bases). The CDR3 has 16 amino acids. Germline CDR1 LNHDA, CDR2 SQIVND (reference sequence). The germline V and J ends were trimmed by 8 bases and 8 bases, with 25 bases remaining between them. The CDR3 DNA is TGTGCCAGTGCTCATCGGGACTCCCGACCTGGGGATGAGCAGTTCTTC. Amino acid sequence: CASAHRDSRPGDEQFF.

V usage is TRBV27 and J usage is TRBJ2-1; perhaps TRBD2 as D (5 bases). This CDR3 is built from 12 residues. V dropped 2 bases and J dropped 7 bases, with 6 bases sitting between them. Germline V gene lookup returns CDR1 MNHEY and CDR2 SMNVEV (reference sequence). CDR3 residues: CASSLRDNEQFF. In DNA, the CDR3 is TGTGCCAGCAGTTTACGGGATAATGAGCAGTTCTTC.

The chain links TRBV7-2 to TRBJ2-1; 10 positions match TRBD1. CDR3 length equals 15 residues. CDR1 and CDR2 from the germline V gene are SGHTA and FQGNSA. Trimming took 5 bases from V and 8 from J; bases not matched to a gene: 9. Written as DNA, the CDR3 is TGTGCCAGCAGCCGGGGGGGACAGGGGACCGATGAGCAGTTCTTC. It specifies CASSRGGQGTDEQFF.

The J gene is TRBJ2-7, the V gene TRBV14; the D gene is possibly TRBD2 (5 bases). The V gene's germline CDR1 is SGHDN and CDR2 FVKESK. CDR3 length: 18 residues. V lost 1 base to trimming and J lost 6 bases, with 25 bases between them. The CDR3 here is CASSQVAGWERGRSEQYF. The CDR3 DNA reads TGTGCCAGCAGCCAAGTGGCTGGATGGGAACGGGGTCGAAGCGAGCAGTACTTC.

The CDR3 region has the DNA TGTGCCAGCAGCCAAGACCCAGTTCGAGGAATTTACGAGCAGTACTTC. As protein: CASSQDPVRGIYEQYF. The chain is built from TRBV3-1 (or the pseudogene TRBV3-2) and TRBJ2-7, with D hard to call. Germline V gene lookup returns CDR1 LGHDT and CDR2 YNNKEL (reference sequence). V was cut by 0 bases and J by 4 bases, with 16 bases left in between. The CDR3 totals 16 residues.

The rearrangement uses TRBV4-1 and TRBJ1-5; D may be TRBD1 (6 bases). V shed 1 base and J shed 3 bases, with 10 bases lying between them. The CDR3 consists of 15 residues. Germline-derived CDR1 and CDR2 are MGHRA and YSYEKL. CDR3 sequence (DNA): TGCGCCAGCAGCCAAGTCGGGACAAACAATCAGCCCCAGCATTTT. It encodes CASSQVGTNNQPQHF.

This clone showed up just once. J is TRBJ2-3 and V is TRBV7-3, with D hard to call. The germline V gene has CDR1 SGHTA and CDR2 FQGTGA. The CDR3 is 14 amino acids. V was cut by 5 bases and J by 2 bases, with 11 bases left in between. CDR3 in amino acids: CASSRGISTDTQYF. The CDR3 nucleotides are TGTGCCAGCAGCCGAGGTATCTCCACAGATACGCAGTATTTT. Variable domain in full (rest from reference TRBV7-3 and TRBJ2-3): GAGVSQTPSNKVTEKGKYVELRCDPISGHTALYWYRQSLGQGPEFLIYFQGTGAADDSGLPNDRFFAVRPEGSVSTLKIQRTERGDSAVYLCASSRGISTDTQYFGPGTRLTVL.

This clone was seen just once. The CDR3 DNA follows: TGTGCCAGCAGCCAAGCAACCCCTATGCAAGAGACCCAGTACTTC. It is translated as CASSQATPMQETQYF. The chain recombines TRBV3-1 (or the pseudogene TRBV3-2) with TRBJ2-5; D ambiguous. This CDR3 spans 15 amino acids. V was pared by 1 base and J by 2 bases, with 11 bases between. Germline V gene lookup returns CDR1 LGHDT and CDR2 YNNKEL (reference sequence).

This chain joins TRBV5-6 and TRBJ2-7, with D perhaps TRBD1 (6 bases). Trimming removed 2 bases from V and 1 base from J, with 7 bases in between. Germline V gene lookup returns CDR1 SGHDT and CDR2 YYEEEE. The CDR3 loop spans 13 amino acids. The CDR3 loop reads CASSLQGSYEQYF. For the CDR3, the DNA is TGTGCCAGCAGCTTACAGGGATCCTACGAGCAGTACTTC.

V gene TRBV7-3 combines with J gene TRBJ2-7, with D possibly matching TRBD2 (6 bases). Germline V gene data show CDR1 as SGHTA and CDR2 as FQGTGA. The CDR3 has 14 residues. The germline V and J ends were trimmed by 1 base and 0 bases, with 7 bases remaining between them. The CDR3 reads CASSLSGVSYEQYF. CDR3 bases: TGTGCCAGCAGCTTAAGCGGGGTCTCCTACGAGCAGTACTTC. The complete variable domain, with remaining parts taken from reference TRBV7-3 and TRBJ2-7, reads GAGVSQTPSNKVTEKGKYVELRCDPISGHTALYWYRQSLGQGPEFLIYFQGTGAADDSGLPNDRFFAVRPEGSVSTLKIQRTERGDSAVYLCASSLSGVSYEQYFGPGTRLTVT.

The rearrangement links TRBV1 to TRBJ2-7; the table gives TRBD2 as D, unverified against the DNA. TRBV1 is described as a pseudogene. The CDR3 sequence is 15 residues long. The CDR3 sequence: CTSSQDRAGGYEQYF. Here the CDR3 DNA reads TGCACCAGCAGCCAAGATCGAGCGGGAGGGTACGAGCAGTACTTC.

This chain uses TRBV11-2 with TRBJ2-2; no firm D call. CDR3 size: 14 residues. Germline V CDR1 and CDR2: SGHAT, FQNNGV. V was trimmed by 2 bases and J by 5 bases, leaving 9 bases between them. The CDR3 sequence is CASSLQLGTGELFF. For the CDR3, the DNA is TGTGCCAGCAGCTTACAACTCGGGACCGGGGAGCTGTTTTTT.

This clone was observed once. The genes are TRBV5-4 and TRBJ2-1; TRBD1 agrees at 7 bases. V trimming: 4 bases; J trimming: 5 bases; junction bases outside the gene matches: 9. Germline CDR1 and CDR2: SGHNT and YYREEE (reference sequence). The CDR3 contains 15 residues. CDR3 nucleotide sequence: TGTGCCAGCAGCCGGACCGGGACAGCGAACAATGAGCAGTTCTTC. Translating it yields CASSRTGTANNEQFF.

This clone was observed a single time. The CDR3 nucleotides are TGCGCCAGCAGCCCAAACGGACAGGGGGCGACTGAAGCTTTCTTT. Its protein is CASSPNGQGATEAFF. This sequence joins TRBV5-1 and TRBJ1-1; 11 bases match TRBD1. V gave up 4 bases and J gave up 5 bases; unmatched junction bases: 7. CDR1 and CDR2 from the germline V gene are SGHRS and YFSETQ. The CDR3 spans 15 residues.

This clone was observed once. A read error may account for a junction end that differs from germline. Other DNA sequences in the same sample also yield this CDR3. The CDR3 is CASSPGVDMLTYNSPLHF. Here the CDR3 DNA reads TGCGCCAGCAGCCCGGGAGTGGACATGCTCACCTATAATTCACCCCTCCACTTT. The genes are TRBV11-2 and TRBJ1-6; the D gene is possibly TRBD1 (5 bases). The V gene's germline CDR1 is SGHAT and CDR2 FQNNGV. The CDR3 has 18 amino acids.

The chain is built from TRBV9 and TRBJ2-7, with TRBD2 identical over 13 bases. CDR3 length: 18 residues. V was clipped by 2 bases and J by 3 bases; unmatched bases: 11. In germline, CDR1 is SGDLS, CDR2 YYNGEE. Here the CDR3 reads CASSVGLAGENLLYEQYF. CDR3 sequence (DNA): TGTGCCAGCAGCGTTGGACTAGCGGGGGAAAATCTCCTCTACGAGCAGTACTTC.